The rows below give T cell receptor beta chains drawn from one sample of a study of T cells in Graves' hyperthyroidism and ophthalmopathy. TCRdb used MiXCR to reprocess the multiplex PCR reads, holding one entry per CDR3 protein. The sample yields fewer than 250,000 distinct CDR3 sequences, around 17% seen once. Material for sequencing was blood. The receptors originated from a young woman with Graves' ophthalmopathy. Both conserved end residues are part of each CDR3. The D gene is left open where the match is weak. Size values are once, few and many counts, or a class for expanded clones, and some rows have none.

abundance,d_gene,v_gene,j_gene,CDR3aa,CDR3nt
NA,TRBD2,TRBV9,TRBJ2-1,CASSVGPGGAGSYNEQFF,TGTGCCAGCAGCGTAGGCCCCGGGGGAGCGGGGTCCTACAATGAGCAGTTCTTC
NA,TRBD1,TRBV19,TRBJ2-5,CASSIDAGQGIRQETQYF,TGTGCCAGTAGTATAGACGCCGGACAGGGGATAAGGCAAGAGACCCAGTACTTC
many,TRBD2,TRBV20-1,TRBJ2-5,CSAREGGETQYF,TGCAGTGCTCGGGAGGGGGGGGAGACCCAGTACTTC
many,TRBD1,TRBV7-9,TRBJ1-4,CASSLGDSLMRYEKLFF,TGTGCCAGCAGCTTGGGGGACAGCCTGATGAGATACGAAAAACTGTTTTTT
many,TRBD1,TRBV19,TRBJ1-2,CASSAGDRVGYTF,TGTGCCAGTAGTGCGGGGGACAGGGTTGGCTACACCTTC
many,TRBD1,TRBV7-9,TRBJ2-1,CASSFTGGVGYNEQFF,TGTGCCAGCAGCTTTACAGGGGGCGTTGGATACAATGAGCAGTTCTTC
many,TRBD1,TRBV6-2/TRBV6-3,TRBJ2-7,CASSSWDRGFYEQYF,TGTGCCAGCAGTTCGTGGGACAGGGGGTTCTACGAGCAGTACTTC
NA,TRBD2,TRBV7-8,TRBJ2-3,CASSLSGGGGSDTQYF,TGTGCCAGCAGCCTGAGCGGGGGGGGGGGATCGGATACGCAGTATTTT
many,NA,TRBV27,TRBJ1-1,CASSERGMNTEAFF,TGTGCCAGCAGTGAGAGGGGCATGAACACTGAAGCTTTCTTT
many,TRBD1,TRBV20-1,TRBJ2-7,CSAPKRQGPNEQYF,TGCAGTGCCCCCAAAAGACAGGGGCCGAACGAGCAGTACTTC
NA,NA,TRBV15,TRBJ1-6,CATSRDQTSGSFERYF,TGTGCCACCAGCAGAGACCAGACTAGCGGGAGTTTCGAGCGGTACTTT
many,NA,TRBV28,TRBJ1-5,CASSLEWVINQPQHF,TGTGCCAGCAGTTTAGAATGGGTGATCAATCAGCCCCAGCATTTT
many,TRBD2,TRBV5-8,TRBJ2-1,CASSLPTSGMWNEQFF,TGTGCCAGCAGCTTACCGACTAGCGGGATGTGGAATGAGCAGTTCTTC
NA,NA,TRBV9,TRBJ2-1,CASSVEGVRHNEQFF,TGTGCCAGCAGCGTAGAAGGGGTGAGGCACAATGAGCAGTTCTTC
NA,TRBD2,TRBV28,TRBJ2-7,CASNPTVRTSGGVGEQYF,TGTGCCAGCAACCCAACGGTGAGGACTAGCGGGGGGGTTGGTGAGCAGTACTTC
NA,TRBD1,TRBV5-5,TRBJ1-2,CASSLDRVDGYTF,TGTGCCAGCAGCCTGGACAGGGTGGATGGCTACACCTTC
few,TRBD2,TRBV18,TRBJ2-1,CASSLPLLAGGPYNEQFF,TGTGCCAGCTCACTCCCTTTACTAGCGGGAGGACCCTACAATGAGCAGTTCTTC
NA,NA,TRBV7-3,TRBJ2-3,CASSLFPGTDTQYF,TGTGCCAGCAGCTTATTCCCCGGGACAGATACGCAGTATTTT
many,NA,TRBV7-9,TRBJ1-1,CASSLAGSIEAFF,TGTGCCAGCAGCTTAGCGGGTAGCATTGAAGCTTTCTTT
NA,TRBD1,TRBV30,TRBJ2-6,CAWSFRGTGTSGANVLTF,TGTGCCTGGAGTTTTAGGGGGACAGGGACCTCTGGGGCCAACGTCCTGACTTTC
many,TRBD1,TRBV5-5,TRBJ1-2,CASRRQGPYGYTF,TGTGCCAGCAGGAGACAGGGGCCATATGGCTACACCTTC
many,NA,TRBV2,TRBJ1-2,CASRSGFQWYGYTF,TGTGCCAGCAGGTCCGGGTTCCAGTGGTATGGCTACACCTTC
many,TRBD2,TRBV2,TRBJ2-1,CAGHGVGGGNEQFF,TGTGCCGGCCATGGGGTCGGGGGAGGGAATGAGCAGTTCTTC
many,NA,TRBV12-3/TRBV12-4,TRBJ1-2,CASSLVDGANYGYTF,TGTGCCAGCAGTTTAGTAGACGGAGCTAACTATGGCTACACCTTC